These 17 T cell receptor beta chains share one sample of origin, sequenced in a study of human T cells and chemical hapten exposure. The time point here: pre-sensitization, week 0. The treatment was: therapeutic diphenylcyclopropenone sensitization with weekly scalp DPC. From the RACE reads, TCRdb called clonotypes with MiXCR, one entry per CDR3 protein. Counted here are about 98,000 distinct CDR3 sequences, 11% occurring once; the ten biggest clones make up 2.5% to 4%. This specimen was whole blood, taken in connection with sensitization to the hapten diphenylcyclopropenone (DPC). These receptors came from a woman aged 55-69 years with alopecia areata. Some clones in this sample may be carry-over from other donors' samples.

V gene TRBV9 combines with J gene TRBJ2-1; D possibly matches TRBD1 or TRBD2 (5 bases each). Germline CDR1 is SGDLS and CDR2 is YYNGEE. V gave up 0 bases and J gave up 10 bases, with 8 bases separating them. The CDR3 contains 12 residues. The CDR3 region has the DNA TGTGCCAGCAGCGTAGTAGGGGACGAGCAGTTCTTC. This encodes CASSVVGDEQFF.

V gene TRBV18 combines with J gene TRBJ2-1, with D perhaps matching TRBD2 (6 bases). V was cut by 1 base and J by 6 bases, with 10 bases left in between. The length of the CDR3 is 14 residues. Looked up from germline, CDR1 is KGHSH and CDR2 is LQKENI. The CDR3: CASSPQTSRNEQFF. CDR3 sequence (DNA): TGTGCCAGCTCACCACAAACTAGCCGCAATGAGCAGTTCTTC.

With regard to this clonotype: This may be a read error, as it is one base from a much larger clone. The chain employs TRBV3-1 and TRBJ1-1, with unresolved D. The CDR3 runs 13 residues. Germline CDR1 LGHDT, CDR2 YNNKEL (reference sequence). The CDR3 loop is CDSSLQENTEAFF. DNA for the CDR3: TGTGACAGCAGCCTGCAGGAGAACACTGAAGCTTTCTTT.

This clonotype occurred many times. This chain connects TRBV5-4 to TRBJ1-6; no definite D call. The length of the CDR3 is 13 residues. Per germline, CDR1 SGHNT and CDR2 YYREEE (reference sequence). The V gene lost 4 bases and the J gene lost 10 bases, with 12 bases spanning the gap. The chain's CDR3 is CASSAPPRSPLHF. The CDR3 nucleotides read TGTGCCAGCAGCGCCCCACCTAGGTCACCCCTCCACTTT. Supplemented by reference TRBV5-4 and TRBJ1-6, the full variable domain reads ETGVTQSPTHLIKTRGQQVTLRCSSQSGHNTVSWYQQALGQGPQFIFQYYREEENGRGNFPPRFSGLQFPNYSSELNVNALELDDSALYLCASSAPPRSPLHFGNGTRLTVT.

This clonotype was detected a few times. The rearrangement joins TRBV19 to TRBJ2-7; tentative D call: TRBD2 (6 bases). Deletions cut 6 bases from V and 2 bases from J, with 17 bases between. The CDR3 spans 15 residues. Germline V gives CDR1 LNHDA, CDR2 SQIVND (reference sequence). The CDR3 DNA sequence: TGTGCCAGTAGCCGGGGGACTTTACGCACCTACGAGCAGTACTTC. This translates into CASSRGTLRTYEQYF.

A remark on this clonotype: Since a much larger clone is just one base distant, this may be a read error. The chain recombines TRBV6-2 or TRBV6-3 with TRBJ1-5; D is uncertain. The CDR3 extends over 15 amino acids. Trimming cost V 4 bases and J 2 bases, with 12 bases left between them. Germline-derived CDR1 and CDR2 are MNHEY and SVGEGT. The CDR3 coding sequence is TGTGCCAGCAGTTCTCCTGGCGGGGGCAATCAGCCCCAGCATTTT. Protein product: CASSSPGGGNQPQHF.

This clonotype has a count of ten or more. The rearrangement uses TRBV3-1 and TRBJ1-3, with D uncertain. The CDR3 has 15 amino acids. Trimming pared 2 bases from V and 1 base from J, leaving 9 bases between. Per the germline V gene, CDR1 is LGHDT and CDR2 is YNNKEL (reference sequence). The CDR3 loop reads CASSQFTGSGNTIYF. Here the CDR3 DNA reads TGTGCCAGCAGCCAATTTACGGGATCTGGAAACACCATATATTTT.

The chain joins TRBV11-3 to TRBJ1-1; TRBD1 matches 8 bases. Germline V gene lookup returns CDR1 SGHNT and CDR2 YENEEA. The V and J ends lost 1 base and 1 base, in that order; junction bases with no gene match: 11. The CDR3 is made up of 18 amino acids. Written as DNA, the CDR3 is TGTGCCAGCAGCTTAGGGGACAGGATCGGACCGGGGAACACTGAAGCTTTCTTT. Amino acids: CASSLGDRIGPGNTEAFF.

This clonotype was picked up many times. V usage is TRBV12-3 or TRBV12-4 and J usage is TRBJ2-7; weak D call: TRBD1 (6 bases). With 7 bases removed from V and 7 bases from J, the gap between germline ends came to 14 bases. The CDR3 totals 12 residues. CDR3 bases: TGTGCCAGCACCTCCATCAGGGGTGAGCAGTACTTC. This encodes CASTSIRGEQYF.

The chain recombines TRBV3-1 with TRBJ2-7; 9 bases are shared with TRBD2. V was pared by 1 base and J by 4 bases, with 5 bases of the junction left unmatched. The CDR3 consists of 15 residues. Per germline, CDR1 LGHDT and CDR2 YNNKEL (reference sequence). The CDR3 nucleotides read TGTGCCAGCAGCCAAGTGAGCGGGGGGATGTACGAGCAGTACTTC. It translates to CASSQVSGGMYEQYF.

The chain couples TRBV7-9 to TRBJ2-3; D remains unclear. Germline CDR1 SEHNR, CDR2 FQNEAQ (reference sequence). Trimming pared 5 bases from V and 1 base from J, leaving 13 bases between. This CDR3 contains 15 residues. The DNA of the CDR3 is TGTGCCAGCAGCCTGGGCCGACTCGGCACAGATACGCAGTATTTT. Its protein is CASSLGRLGTDTQYF.

The V and J genes are TRBV3-1 and TRBJ1-1; D gene ambiguous. Germline assignment: CDR1 LGHDT and CDR2 YNNKEL (reference sequence). The V end lost 0 bases, the J end lost 0 bases, and 5 bases lay between the germline ends. CDR3 length: 14 amino acids. The CDR3 region has the DNA TGTGCCAGCAGCCAAGAAGGGATGAACACTGAAGCTTTCTTT. This sequence encodes CASSQEGMNTEAFF.

This clonotype turned up a few times. This sequence joins TRBV29-1 and TRBJ1-2; the D is unclear. Germline values: CDR1 SQVTM, CDR2 ANQGSEA. Trimming cost V 4 bases and J 6 bases, with 9 bases left between them. This CDR3 region has 11 residues. This CDR3 reads CSVAVLNGYTF. The CDR3 nucleotides read TGCAGCGTTGCCGTTCTTAATGGCTACACCTTC.

This clonotype was seen many times. This chain links TRBV6-5 with TRBJ1-2, with TRBD1 matching over 7 bases. The CDR3 is 14 residues long. The germline CDR1 and CDR2 sequences are MNHEY and SVGAGI. Trimming took 7 bases from V and 0 from J; bases not matched to a gene: 5. CDR3: CASNRQGPNYGYTF. CDR3 bases: TGTGCCAGCAACAGACAGGGACCTAACTATGGCTACACCTTC.

V is TRBV29-1 and J is TRBJ2-2; tentatively, D is TRBD2 (5 bases). CDR1 and CDR2 from the germline V gene are SQVTM and ANQGSEA. The V and J ends lost 4 bases and 5 bases respectively, with 14 bases between them. The CDR3 runs 14 residues. The CDR3 sequence: CSVVEQTMTGELFF. The CDR3 nucleotides read TGCAGCGTTGTGGAGCAGACTATGACCGGGGAGCTGTTTTTT.

The chain is built from TRBV5-5 and TRBJ1-2; weak D call: TRBD1 (5 bases). The CDR3 is 14 residues long. Trimming took off 4 bases at V and 4 bases at J, with 14 bases between the two ends. From germline, CDR1 is SGHKS and CDR2 YYEKEE (reference sequence). CDR3 sequence reads: CASSSIQGSYGYTF. CDR3 coding DNA: TGTGCCAGCAGCAGTATCCAGGGATCCTATGGCTACACCTTC.

This clonotype was found many times. J is TRBJ2-1 and V is TRBV7-2; the D gene is possibly TRBD2 (7 bases). Trimming took 1 base from V and 4 from J, leaving 11 bases between them. The CDR3 length is 15 residues. CDR1 is SGHTA, CDR2 FQGNSA, per germline. The CDR3, as DNA: TGTGCCAGCAGCTTAGTGGCGGGGGCGTACAATGAGCAGTTCTTC. Amino acids: CASSLVAGAYNEQFF.